This T cell receptor (beta chain) was captured by sequencing in a study of healthy donors' naive CD4 and CD8 T cells. TCR libraries were built from about 520 ng of total RNA by linear amplification. MiXCR, applied by TCRdb to the reads, yields one record per CDR3 protein. The sample yields 200,000 or so distinct CDR3 sequences, 65% to 80% seen once. The CDR3 is made up of 13 amino acids. The V gene end was trimmed by 6 bases and the J gene end by 6 bases; junction bases not matched to a gene: 2. CDR1 is MNHEY, CDR2 SMNVEV, per germline (reference sequence). The specimen sequenced was naive CD4+ and CD8+ T cells sorted from blood, pooled from several donors. This chain uses TRBV27 with TRBJ2-1, with 10 bases identical to TRBD1. The sequence was obtained from a pool of human donors in good health; the sample pools cells from several healthy donors. The CDR3 region has the DNA TGTGCCAGCAGCGACAGGGGGCTCAATGAGCAGTTCTTC. Translation gives CASSDRGLNEQFF.